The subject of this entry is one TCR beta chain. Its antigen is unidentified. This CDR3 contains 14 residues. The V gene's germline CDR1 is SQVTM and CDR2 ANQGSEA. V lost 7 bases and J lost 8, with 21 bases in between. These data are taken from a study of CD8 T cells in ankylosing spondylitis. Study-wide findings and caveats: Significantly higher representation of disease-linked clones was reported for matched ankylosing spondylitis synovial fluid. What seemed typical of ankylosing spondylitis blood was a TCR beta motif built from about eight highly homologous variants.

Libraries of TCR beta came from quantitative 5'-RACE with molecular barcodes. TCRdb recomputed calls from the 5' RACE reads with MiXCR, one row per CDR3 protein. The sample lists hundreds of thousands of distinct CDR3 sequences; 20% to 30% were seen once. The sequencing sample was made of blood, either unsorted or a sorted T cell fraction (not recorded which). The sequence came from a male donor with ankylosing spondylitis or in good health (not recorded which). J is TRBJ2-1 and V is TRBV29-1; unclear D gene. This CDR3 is CSGTPGQKMDEQFF. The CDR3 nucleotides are TGCAGCGGGACCCCGGGCCAGAAAATGGATGAGCAGTTCTTC.